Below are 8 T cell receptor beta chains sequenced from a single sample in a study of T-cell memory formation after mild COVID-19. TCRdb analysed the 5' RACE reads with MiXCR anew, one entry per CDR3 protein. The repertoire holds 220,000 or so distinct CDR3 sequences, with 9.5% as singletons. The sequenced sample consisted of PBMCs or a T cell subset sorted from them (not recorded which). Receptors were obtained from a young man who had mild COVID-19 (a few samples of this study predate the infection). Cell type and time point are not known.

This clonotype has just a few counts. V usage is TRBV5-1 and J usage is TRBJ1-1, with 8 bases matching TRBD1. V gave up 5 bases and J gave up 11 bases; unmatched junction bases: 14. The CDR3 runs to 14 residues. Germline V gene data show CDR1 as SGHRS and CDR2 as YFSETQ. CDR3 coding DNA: TGCGCCAGCAGGGCTGAGACAGGGGCGCGGTATGCTTTCTTT. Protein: CASRAETGARYAFF.

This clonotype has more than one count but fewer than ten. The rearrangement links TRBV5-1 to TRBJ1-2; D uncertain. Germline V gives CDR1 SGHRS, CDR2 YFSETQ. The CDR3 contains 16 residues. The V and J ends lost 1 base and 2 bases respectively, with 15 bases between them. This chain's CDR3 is CASSLKSTGLNYGYTF. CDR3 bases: TGCGCCAGCAGCTTGAAATCCACGGGATTGAACTATGGCTACACCTTC.

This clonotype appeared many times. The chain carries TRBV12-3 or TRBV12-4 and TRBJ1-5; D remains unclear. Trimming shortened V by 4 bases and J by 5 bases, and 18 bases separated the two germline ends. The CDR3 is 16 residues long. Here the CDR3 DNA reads TGTGCCAGCAGTTCCTCGGGAGGGTGGATCGATCAGCCCCAGCATTTT. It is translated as CASSSSGGWIDQPQHF.

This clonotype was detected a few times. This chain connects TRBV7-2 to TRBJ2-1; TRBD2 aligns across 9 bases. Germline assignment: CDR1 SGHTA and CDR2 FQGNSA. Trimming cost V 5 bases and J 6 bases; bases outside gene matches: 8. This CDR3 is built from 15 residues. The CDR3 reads CASSPLPRGGNEQFF. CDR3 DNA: TGTGCCAGCAGCCCGCTCCCGCGGGGGGGCAATGAGCAGTTCTTC.

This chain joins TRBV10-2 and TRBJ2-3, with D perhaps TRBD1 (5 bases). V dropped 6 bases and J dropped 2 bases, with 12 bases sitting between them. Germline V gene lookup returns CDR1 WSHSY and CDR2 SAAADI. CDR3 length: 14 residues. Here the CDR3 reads CASSRTNPTDTQYF. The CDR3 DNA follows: TGCGCCAGCAGCCGGACAAATCCCACAGATACGCAGTATTTT.

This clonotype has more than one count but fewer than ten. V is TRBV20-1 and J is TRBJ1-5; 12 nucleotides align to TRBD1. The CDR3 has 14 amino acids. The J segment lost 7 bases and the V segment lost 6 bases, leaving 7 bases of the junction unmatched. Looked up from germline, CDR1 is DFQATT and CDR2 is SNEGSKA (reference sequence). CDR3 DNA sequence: TGCAGTGCAACGGGACAGGGGGCAGGGCAGCCCCAGCATTTT. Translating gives CSATGQGAGQPQHF.

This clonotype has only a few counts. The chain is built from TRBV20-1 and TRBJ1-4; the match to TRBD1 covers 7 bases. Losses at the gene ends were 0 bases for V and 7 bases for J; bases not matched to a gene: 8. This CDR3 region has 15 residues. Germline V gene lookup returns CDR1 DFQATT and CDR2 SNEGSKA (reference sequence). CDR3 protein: CSARDPAGTAEKLFF. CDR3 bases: TGCAGTGCTAGAGACCCAGCCGGGACAGCTGAAAAACTGTTTTTT.

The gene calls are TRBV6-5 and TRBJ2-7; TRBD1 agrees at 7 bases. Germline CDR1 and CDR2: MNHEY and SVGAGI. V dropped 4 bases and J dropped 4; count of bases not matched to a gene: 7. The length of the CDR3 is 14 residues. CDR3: CASSSYRGSYEQYF. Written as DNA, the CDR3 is TGTGCCAGCAGTTCATACAGGGGATCTTACGAGCAGTACTTC.